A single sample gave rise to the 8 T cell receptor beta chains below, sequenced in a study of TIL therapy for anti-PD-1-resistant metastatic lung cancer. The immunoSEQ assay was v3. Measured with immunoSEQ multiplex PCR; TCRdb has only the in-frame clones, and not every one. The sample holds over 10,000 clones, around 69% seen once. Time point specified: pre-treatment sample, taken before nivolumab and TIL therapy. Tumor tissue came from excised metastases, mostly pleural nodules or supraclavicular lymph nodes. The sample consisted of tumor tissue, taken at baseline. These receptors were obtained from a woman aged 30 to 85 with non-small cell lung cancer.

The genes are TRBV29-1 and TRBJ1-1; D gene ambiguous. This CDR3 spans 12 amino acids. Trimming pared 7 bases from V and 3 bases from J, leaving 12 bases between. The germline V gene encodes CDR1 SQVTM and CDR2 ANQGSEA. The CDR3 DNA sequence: TGCAGCGCTGCCACGGACTACACTGAAGCTTTCTTT. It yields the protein CSAATDYTEAFF.

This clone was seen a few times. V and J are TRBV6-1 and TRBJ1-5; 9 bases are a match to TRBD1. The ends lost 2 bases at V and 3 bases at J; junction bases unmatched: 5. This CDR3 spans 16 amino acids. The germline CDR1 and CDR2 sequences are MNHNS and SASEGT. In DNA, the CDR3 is TGTGCCAGCAGTGAACACGGGACAGGGAACAATCAGCCCCAGCATTTT. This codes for CASSEHGTGNNQPQHF.

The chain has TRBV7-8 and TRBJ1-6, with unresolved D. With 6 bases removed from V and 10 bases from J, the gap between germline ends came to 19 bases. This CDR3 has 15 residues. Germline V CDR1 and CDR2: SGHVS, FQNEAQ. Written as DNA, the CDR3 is TGTGCCAGCAGTAAGAATGACGGCCTTGGGTCACCCCTCCACTTT. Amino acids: CASSKNDGLGSPLHF.

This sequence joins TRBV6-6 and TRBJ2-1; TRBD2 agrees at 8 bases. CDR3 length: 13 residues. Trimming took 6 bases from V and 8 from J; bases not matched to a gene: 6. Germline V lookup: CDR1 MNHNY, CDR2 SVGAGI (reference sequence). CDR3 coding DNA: TGTGCCAGCAGCCAGACGGGGGGGGATGAGCAGTTCTTC. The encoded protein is CASSQTGGDEQFF.

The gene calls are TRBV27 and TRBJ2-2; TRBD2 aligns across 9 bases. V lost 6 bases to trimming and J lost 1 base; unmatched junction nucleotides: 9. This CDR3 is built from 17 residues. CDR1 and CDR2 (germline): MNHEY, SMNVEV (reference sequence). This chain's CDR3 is CASRPILAGWNTGELFF. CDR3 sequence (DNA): TGTGCCAGCAGACCAATCCTAGCGGGATGGAACACCGGGGAGCTGTTTTTT.

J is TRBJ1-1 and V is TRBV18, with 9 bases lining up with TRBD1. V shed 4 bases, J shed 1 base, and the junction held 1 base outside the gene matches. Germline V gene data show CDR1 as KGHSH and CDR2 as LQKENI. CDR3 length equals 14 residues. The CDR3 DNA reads TGTGCCAGCTCACGGACAGGGGCGAACACTGAAGCTTTCTTT. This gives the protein CASSRTGANTEAFF.

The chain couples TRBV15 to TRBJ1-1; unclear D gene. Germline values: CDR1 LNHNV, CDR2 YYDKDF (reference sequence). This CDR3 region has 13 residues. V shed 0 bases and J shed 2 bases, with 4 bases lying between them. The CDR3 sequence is CATSREANTEAFF. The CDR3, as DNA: TGTGCCACCAGCAGAGAAGCAAACACTGAAGCTTTCTTT.

CDR3 region: CASSGDRGYTGELFF. The CDR3 region has the DNA TGTGCCAGCAGCGGGGACAGGGGGTACACCGGGGAGCTGTTTTTT. The chain joins TRBV5-6 to TRBJ2-2; TRBD1 aligns across 11 bases. The germline CDR1 and CDR2 sequences are SGHDT and YYEEEE. With V trimmed by 4 bases and J by 3 bases, 2 bases remained unmatched. The CDR3 sequence is 15 residues long. The full variable domain, in which reference TRBV5-6 and TRBJ2-2 provide the parts outside the CDR3, is DAGVTQSPTHLIKTRGQQVTLRCSPKSGHDTVSWYQQALGQGPQFIFQYYEEEERQRGNFPDRFSGHQFPNYSSELNVNALLLGDSALYLCASSGDRGYTGELFFGEGSRLTVL.